This T cell receptor beta chain was observed in a study of neurological immune-mediated disorders (dated by TCRdb to about 2019). Study-wide context: The study compared peripheral blood TCR-beta repertoires of HTLV-I-associated myelopathy (HAM/TSP) patients, multiple sclerosis patients and healthy controls using UMI-based sequencing. Technical triplicate libraries were sequenced so that the variability in frequency of each individual clone could be precisely calculated. Longitudinal samples, technical triplicates and paired sorted CD4+ and CD8+ T-cell subsets, alongside PBMC samples, were included among the roughly 100 TCR-beta libraries. The cohort included about 70 subjects: approximately 14 with HAM/TSP, approximately 34 with multiple sclerosis, and 20 or so healthy controls. Overall study outcomes, separate from this receptor: TCR clonal expansion was highest in HAM/TSP patients and lowest in MS patients, with MS patients falling below even healthy controls. No identical CDR3 amino acid sequences were shared among expanded clones across subjects, suggesting private TCR-beta repertoires in all groups.

The sample's time point label, decoded: technical triplicate 1. Unsorted PBMC libraries were generated from 2 million PBMCs stored in RNAlater at -80 °C until RNA extraction. Peripheral blood underwent Ficoll-Hypaque density gradient centrifugation to isolate PBMCs, which were then cryopreserved in liquid nitrogen. This clonotype occurred many times. Its recognized antigen is unknown. No much larger clone exists at a distance of one base, and base qualities are not known. Its CDR3 holds 17 amino acids, cysteine through phenylalanine. Only the CDR3 part of the read is kept: 51 bases, read in frame from the first base. At the junction V is shortened by 4 bases and J by 4 bases, with 23 bases in between. CDR1 and CDR2 are read off the germline V gene as SGHDT and YYEEEE. cDNA was synthesized by template-switch 5'RACE using a primer carrying a 10-nucleotide random unique molecular identifier by which each TCR transcript was tagged. Every sequencing run yielded over 160 million TCR-beta sequences covering 15-18 subjects. The RNeasy kit was used for extraction of total RNA. The KAPA Real-time Library Amplification kit was used to amplify TCR-beta VDJ regions with primers targeting the TCR constant region and the 5'RACE anchor. Sample indexes and Illumina adaptors were added in a first PCR, and a second PCR then increased library yield. After Ampure bead purification, the TCR product of roughly 650 bp was size-selected on a 2% E-gel SizeSelection system. Before pooling, libraries had their quality checked on a Bioanalyzer, their concentration measured with Qubit, and their quantity determined with the Kapa Library Quantification kit. An Illumina HiSeq 2500 sequenced the libraries paired-end 2 x 150 bp. To increase sequence diversity, roughly 24-32% phiX was spiked into each library pool. The original pipeline was this. Quality-filtered reads were processed with the UMI-based MiGEC pipeline, which removed over 75% of raw TCR sequences during error correction. IMGT germline references were used for aligning VDJ genes, and each clonotype was defined as a unique CDR3 amino acid sequence together with its V-J genes. Clonal expansion, Shannon diversity and CDR3 relatedness were evaluated with VDJtools (CalcPairwiseDistances, ClusterSamples), while phylogenetic trees were built in CLCbio workbench. Expanded clones were defined as having at least 8 unique UMIs, based on coefficient-of-variation modelling across technical triplicates. TCRdb passed the public sequencing reads through fastp at Q25 and MiXCR, retaining productive beta sequences. Rows are unified per CDR3 protein, each entry keeping the most common DNA and genes. None of the V and J calls come from the authors' own analysis; TCRdb made them. Here the sample has about 38,000 distinct CDR3 sequences; approximately 10% occur a single time. The top ten hold 3.5% to 4% of the sample.

The sequence derives from a man aged 60 to 75 with HTLV-1-associated myelopathy (HAM/TSP). Sample: PBMCs. The chain joins TRBV5-6 to TRBJ2-5; tentative D gene TRBD1, with 7 bases matching. The encoded CDR3 is CASSRSGRGELLETQYF. The nucleotides read TGTGCCAGCAGCCGATCGGGCAGGGGGGAATTATTAGAGACCCAGTACTTC.